Here is one T cell receptor beta chain with its context. The record originates from a study of PD-L1 blockade in urothelial cancer. Study context: Samples of blood were analyzed 3 weeks (second dose) and 6 weeks after treatment start. The median number of T cells present in blood samples was 140,000 to 150,000.

Specified time point: peripheral blood 6 weeks after treatment start. Between 1 and 8 samples per patient were obtained, pretreatment and on-treatment. Profiling relied on immunoSEQ multiplex PCR, and the TCRdb table lists in-frame clones only, not all of them. The sample lists some 110,000 clones; approximately 90% were seen once. The CDR3 is made up of 14 amino acids. The germline gives CDR1 SGDLS, CDR2 YYNGEE. V shed 4 bases and J shed 7 bases, with 14 bases lying between them. The V gene is TRBV9, the J gene TRBJ1-4; D unclear. The material was PBMCs, obtained around atezolizumab (anti-PD-L1) treatment. The sequence came from a man in his sixties with urothelial cancer. The CDR3 spells CASSRSGQVEKLFF. The CDR3 DNA reads TGTGCCAGCAGCCGGAGCGGGCAAGTTGAAAAACTGTTTTTT.